This entry features one TCR beta chain sequence. The target antigen is unknown. This sample is part of a study of radiotherapy plus CTLA-4 blockade in lung cancer. Study-level background: Objective responses were recorded in 15% to 20% of patients, with disease control recorded in 25% to 40%. Study outcomes and limitations: The best predictor of response was reported to be early blood T cell clone dynamics, with interferon-beta. Radiotherapy with ipilimumab was followed by blood expansion of tumor-derived clones.

The table came from immunoSEQ multiplex PCR; TCRdb's copy has only in-frame clones and leaves some out. The table lists about 110,000 clones, approximately 81% of them singletons. Germline CDR1 MDHEN, CDR2 SYDVKM. The CDR3 is made up of 14 amino acids. V gave up 7 bases and J gave up 7 bases, with 14 bases separating them. The chain uses TRBV28 and TRBJ1-6, with TRBD1 as a possible D gene (6 bases). The source was peripheral blood, collected from a patient treated with radiotherapy plus ipilimumab. This TCR was recovered from a human donor with non-small cell lung cancer that progressed on radiotherapy plus ipilimumab. Some clones in this sample may be carry-over from other donors' samples. CDR3 DNA: TGTGCCAGCACCACAGGGCCCGAAAATTCACCCCTCCACTTT. Translating gives CASTTGPENSPLHF.